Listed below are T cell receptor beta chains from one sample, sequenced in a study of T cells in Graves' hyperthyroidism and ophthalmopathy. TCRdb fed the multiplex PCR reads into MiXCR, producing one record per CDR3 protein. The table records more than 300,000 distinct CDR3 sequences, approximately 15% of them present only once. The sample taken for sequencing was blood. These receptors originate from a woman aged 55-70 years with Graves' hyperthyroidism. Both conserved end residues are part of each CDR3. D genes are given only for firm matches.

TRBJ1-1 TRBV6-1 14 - CASSPFTGPTEAFF
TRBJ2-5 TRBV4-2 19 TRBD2 CASSQDLRRASGGGETQYF
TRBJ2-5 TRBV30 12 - CAWSATQETQYF
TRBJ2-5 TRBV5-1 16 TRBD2 CASSWGASGSRETQYF
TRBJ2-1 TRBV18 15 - CASSPPSAHYNEQFF
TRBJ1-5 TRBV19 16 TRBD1 CASSMGQIYSNQPQHF
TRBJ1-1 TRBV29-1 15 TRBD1 CSVEPPNRGATEAFF
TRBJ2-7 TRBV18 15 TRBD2 CASSPRTSGTAEQYF
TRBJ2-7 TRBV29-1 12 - CSVGQNSYEQYF
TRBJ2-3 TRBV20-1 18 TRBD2 CSARDLAGVRLGTDTQYF
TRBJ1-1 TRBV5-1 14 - CASSLAIFRGEAFF
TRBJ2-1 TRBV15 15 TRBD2 CATKVGTSVNNEQFF
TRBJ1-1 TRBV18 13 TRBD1 CASCPGQGTEAFF
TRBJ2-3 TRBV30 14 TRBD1 CAWMRQGVMDTQYF
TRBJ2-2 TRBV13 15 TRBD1 CASSLRQGNTGELFF
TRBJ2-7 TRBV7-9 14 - CASSLGAGAYEQYF
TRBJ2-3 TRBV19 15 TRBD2 CASSTSGMSTDTQYF
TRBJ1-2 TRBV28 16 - CASKGFWGALDGGYTF
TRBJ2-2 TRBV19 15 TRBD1 CASRQGDRDTGELSF
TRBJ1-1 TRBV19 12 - CASSRQKGEAFF
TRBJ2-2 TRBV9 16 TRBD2 CASSPRLAGATGELFF
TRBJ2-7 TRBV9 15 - CASSEGSSISYEQYF